Detailed here is one T cell receptor (beta chain). The antigen is unknown. Germline V CDR1 and CDR2: MNHEY, SMNVEV (reference sequence). The V gene end was trimmed by 5 bases and the J gene end by 3 bases; junction bases not matched to a gene: 3. This CDR3 spans 15 amino acids. Libraries were prepared by immunoSEQ multiplex PCR; TCRdb keeps only in-frame clonotypes and omits some of them. This table holds 14,000 to 15,000 clones, around 69% found once. This entry comes from a study of immune cell composition in non-small cell lung cancer. Points from the study as a whole: Lung squamous cell carcinoma tumours had significantly higher top 10 clone scores and productive clonality than lung adenocarcinoma. Tumour-associated clones >0.5% occurred in roughly a third of adenocarcinomas, 75% of squamous.

Template was genomic DNA from frozen, unsorted single-cell suspensions. This clonotype was obtained from a human donor with non-small cell lung cancer. Sequencing was carried out using lung tumor tissue. This sequence joins TRBV27 and TRBJ2-1; TRBD2 aligns across 11 bases. The CDR3 is CASSLAGGRYNEQFF. CDR3 in DNA: TGTGCCAGCAGTCTAGCGGGGGGTCGCTACAATGAGCAGTTCTTC.